This TCR beta chain originates from a study of cytotoxic CD8 clonotypes in ibrutinib-treated CLL. The overall study: Among responders, roughly 24 were partial and 2 complete; after median about 70 months, approximately 15 stayed remitted and some 12 progressed.

Deletions cut 0 bases from V and 10 bases from J, with 19 bases between. The CDR3 contains 16 residues. The germline gives CDR1 LNHNV, CDR2 YYDKDF (reference sequence). Sequenced by immunoSEQ multiplex PCR; TCRdb stores in-frame clones only, minus some. This table holds just over 200,000 clones, around 70% found once. Study-wide points: Upon ibrutinib response clonality rose, and upon progression it fell back toward baseline. Against age-matched healthy donors, baseline clonality ran higher and tracked circulating CD8+ T-cell counts.

This clone has a handful of counts. Its specificity is not known. This receptor was identified in a human donor with chronic lymphocytic leukemia. Specimen: PBMCs, collected after 12 months of ibrutinib treatment. The chain links TRBV15 to TRBJ1-3, with D unresolved. The CDR3: CATSRDAGNSERTIYF. CDR3 nucleotide sequence: TGTGCCACCAGCAGAGATGCAGGAAACTCTGAACGGACCATATATTTT.